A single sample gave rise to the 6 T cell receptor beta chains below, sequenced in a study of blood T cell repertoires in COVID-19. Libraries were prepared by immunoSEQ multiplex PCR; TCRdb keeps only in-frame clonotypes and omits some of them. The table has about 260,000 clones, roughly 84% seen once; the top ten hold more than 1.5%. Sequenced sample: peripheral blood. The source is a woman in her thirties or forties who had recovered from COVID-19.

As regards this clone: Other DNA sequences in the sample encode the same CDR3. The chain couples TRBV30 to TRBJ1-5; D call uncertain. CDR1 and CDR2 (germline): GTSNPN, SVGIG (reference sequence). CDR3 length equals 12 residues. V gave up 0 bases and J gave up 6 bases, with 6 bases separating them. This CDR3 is CAWSVLGQPQHF. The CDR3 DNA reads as TGTGCCTGGAGTGTACTTGGTCAGCCCCAGCATTTT.

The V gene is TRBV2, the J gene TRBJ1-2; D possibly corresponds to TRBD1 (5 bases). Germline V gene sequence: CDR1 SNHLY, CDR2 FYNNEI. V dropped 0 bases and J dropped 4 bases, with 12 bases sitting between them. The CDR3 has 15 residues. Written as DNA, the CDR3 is TGTGCCAGCAGTGAAGCGTGGCAGGGAACCTATGGCTACACCTTC. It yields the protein CASSEAWQGTYGYTF.

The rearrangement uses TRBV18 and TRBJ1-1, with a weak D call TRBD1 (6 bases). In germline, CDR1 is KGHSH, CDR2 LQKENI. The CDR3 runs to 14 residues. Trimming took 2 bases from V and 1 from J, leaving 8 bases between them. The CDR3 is CASSPNRANTEAFF. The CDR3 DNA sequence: TGTGCCAGCTCACCAAACAGGGCGAACACTGAAGCTTTCTTT.

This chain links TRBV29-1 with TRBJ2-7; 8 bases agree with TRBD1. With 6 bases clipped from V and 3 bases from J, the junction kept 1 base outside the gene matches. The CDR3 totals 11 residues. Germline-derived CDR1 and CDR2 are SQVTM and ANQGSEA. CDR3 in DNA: TGCAGCGTGGGGACAGGCTACGAGCAGTACTTC. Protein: CSVGTGYEQYF.

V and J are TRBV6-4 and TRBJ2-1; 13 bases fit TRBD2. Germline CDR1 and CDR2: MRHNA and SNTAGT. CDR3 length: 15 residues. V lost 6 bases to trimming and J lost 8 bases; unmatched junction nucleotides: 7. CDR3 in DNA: TGTGCCAGCAGACAAACTAGCGGGGGGGCCGATGAGCAGTTCTTC. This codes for CASRQTSGGADEQFF.

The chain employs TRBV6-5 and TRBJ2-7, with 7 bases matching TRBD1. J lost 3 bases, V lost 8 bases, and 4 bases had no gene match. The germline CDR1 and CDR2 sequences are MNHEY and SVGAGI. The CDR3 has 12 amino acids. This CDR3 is CASQGQNYEQYF. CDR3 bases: TGTGCCAGCCAGGGACAGAACTACGAGCAGTACTTC.